A single sample gave rise to the 32 T cell receptor beta chains below, sequenced in a study of blood T cell repertoires in COVID-19. Produced via immunoSEQ multiplex PCR; TCRdb's table is partial and in-frame only. The table records 200,000 or so clones, around 80% of them present only once. Sample: peripheral blood. The receptors shown here come from a human donor in a cohort sampled during active COVID-19.

The chain recombines TRBV4-1 with TRBJ2-7; D might be TRBD2 (6 bases). V lost 4 bases and J 3 bases, leaving 19 bases between the germline ends. The CDR3 has 16 amino acids. Germline CDR1 is MGHRA and CDR2 is YSYEKL. The DNA for the CDR3 is TGCGCCAGCAGCCGCCAGGCGGGGCAATTGTTCTACGAGCAGTACTTC. Translation gives CASSRQAGQLFYEQYF.

The J gene is TRBJ1-2, the V gene TRBV6-5; D is perhaps TRBD1 (5 bases). There are 13 residues in the CDR3. Trimming removed 6 bases from V and 6 bases from J, with 14 bases in between. The germline V gene has CDR1 MNHEY and CDR2 SVGAGI. CDR3 in amino acids: CASRDPGRDGYTF. CDR3 DNA sequence: TGTGCCAGCAGGGACCCAGGGCGAGATGGCTACACCTTC.

The V call is TRBV29-1, the J call TRBJ1-2; no clear D gene. V was shortened by 6 bases and J by 2 bases, with 13 bases between the two germline ends. The CDR3 loop spans 13 amino acids. From germline, CDR1 is SQVTM and CDR2 ANQGSEA. CDR3 bases: TGCAGCGTGATGGGCAGTTTAAACTATGGCTACACCTTC. This encodes CSVMGSLNYGYTF.

This rearrangement joins TRBV7-6 to TRBJ2-3; 10 nucleotides line up with TRBD2. V shed 1 base, J shed 1 base, and the junction held 5 bases outside the gene matches. Germline values: CDR1 SGHVS, CDR2 FNYEAQ. The CDR3 spans 17 residues. The CDR3, as DNA: TGTGCCAGCAGCTTAGGGTCTCTAGCGGGAGGCACAGATACGCAGTATTTT. It codes for CASSLGSLAGGTDTQYF.

J is TRBJ2-1 and V is TRBV30; D ambiguous. The V end was cut by 4 bases, the J end by 4 bases, with 14 bases between. Germline CDR1 is GTSNPN and CDR2 is SVGIG (reference sequence). The CDR3 is 14 residues long. The CDR3 is CAWTKRLTYNEQFF. CDR3 sequence (DNA): TGTGCCTGGACGAAAAGGTTGACATACAATGAGCAGTTCTTC.

V usage is TRBV5-8 and J usage is TRBJ1-2, with a weak D call TRBD1 (6 bases). V shed 2 bases and J shed 6 bases, with 23 bases lying between them. The CDR3 is 17 amino acids. Looked up from germline, CDR1 is SGHTS and CDR2 is YDEGEE. CDR3 protein: CASSFLAGGPLFDGYTF. The CDR3 nucleotides are TGTGCCAGCAGCTTCCTCGCGGGGGGGCCTCTCTTTGATGGCTACACCTTC.

The chain carries TRBV3-1 (or the pseudogene TRBV3-2) and TRBJ2-7; TRBD1 matches at 9 bases. The CDR3 extends over 14 amino acids. From germline, CDR1 is LGHDT and CDR2 YNNKEL (reference sequence). The junction had 1 base not matched to a gene; V was cut back by 3 bases and J by 1 base. The CDR3 sequence: CASSQGTGSYEQYV. The CDR3 bases are TGTGCCAGCAGCCAGGGGACAGGGTCCTACGAGCAGTACGTC.

This rearrangement joins TRBV6-5 to TRBJ1-3, with D uncertain. The CDR3 is 15 amino acids. Trimming took off 0 bases at V and 2 bases at J, with 8 bases between the two ends. The germline V gene encodes CDR1 MNHEY and CDR2 SVGAGI. This CDR3 is CASSYSRLTGNTIYF. The CDR3 region has the DNA TGTGCCAGCAGTTACTCGCGGTTAACTGGAAACACCATATATTTT.

The CDR3 region is CASSFKRTGGEGYTF. The CDR3 nucleotides are TGCGCCAGCAGTTTCAAACGTACAGGGGGTGAGGGCTACACCTTC. The chain links TRBV5-1 to TRBJ1-2, with 8 bases that match TRBD1. The length of the CDR3 is 15 residues. The V segment lost 5 bases and the J segment 8 bases; nucleotides outside the gene matches: 14. Germline V gene lookup returns CDR1 SGHRS and CDR2 YFSETQ.

CDR3 sequence reads: CASSLPQGATGELFF. CDR3 DNA sequence: TGTGCCAGCTCACTGCCACAGGGGGCAACCGGGGAGCTGTTTTTT. The V call is TRBV18, the J call TRBJ2-2; TRBD1 aligns across 9 bases. Germline V gives CDR1 KGHSH, CDR2 LQKENI. With 4 bases clipped from V and 5 bases from J, the junction kept 5 bases outside the gene matches. This CDR3 is 15 amino acids long.

The V gene is TRBV2, the J gene TRBJ2-7; 8 bases are a match to TRBD2. With 3 bases clipped from V and 0 bases from J, the junction kept 4 bases outside the gene matches. The length of the CDR3 is 15 residues. CDR1 and CDR2 from the germline V gene are SNHLY and FYNNEI. The chain's CDR3 is CASSEREASSYEQYF. CDR3 nucleotide sequence: TGTGCCAGCAGTGAGCGGGAGGCTAGCTCCTACGAGCAGTACTTC.

This chain joins TRBV7-8 and TRBJ2-7; possibly TRBD2 for D (6 bases). CDR1 is SGHVS and CDR2 is FQNEAQ in the germline V gene. This CDR3 is built from 12 residues. V gave up 1 base and J gave up 9 bases, with 10 bases separating them. The CDR3 nucleotides read TGTGCCAGCAGCTTAGGTAGCGGTACGCAGTACTTC. Translated, it gives CASSLGSGTQYF.

The chain joins TRBV2 to TRBJ2-7, with 9 bases lining up with TRBD1. The CDR3 consists of 15 residues. Trimming cost V 0 bases and J 4 bases; bases outside gene matches: 4. CDR1 SNHLY and CDR2 FYNNEI come from the germline V gene. Here the CDR3 DNA reads TGTGCCAGCAGTGAAGCTGGGACAGGGAGGTACGAGCAGTACGTC. As protein: CASSEAGTGRYEQYV.

The gene calls are TRBV14 and TRBJ2-7; 9 nucleotides match TRBD2. Trimming at V came to 2 bases and at J to 2 bases, leaving 7 bases not matched to a gene. Germline V lookup: CDR1 SGHDN, CDR2 FVKESK. The CDR3 has 16 residues. The CDR3 DNA follows: TGTGCCAGCAGCCAATTTGCGGGAGGGTCCCCCTACGAGCAGTACTTC. Translating gives CASSQFAGGSPYEQYF.

The chain is built from TRBV30 and TRBJ1-1; the D is unclear. Trimming took off 0 bases at V and 10 bases at J, with 12 bases between the two ends. The CDR3 has 12 amino acids. Germline V gene lookup returns CDR1 GTSNPN and CDR2 SVGIG (reference sequence). CDR3 amino acids: CAWSVAPTGAFF. CDR3 nucleotide sequence: TGTGCCTGGAGTGTAGCACCTACGGGAGCTTTCTTT.

This chain uses TRBV6-1 with TRBJ2-7; 9 positions agree with TRBD1. CDR1 and CDR2 (germline): MNHNS, SASEGT. CDR3 size: 16 residues. With 6 bases clipped from V and 3 bases from J, the junction kept 12 bases outside the gene matches. This CDR3 reads CASREPGQGTLYEQYF. The CDR3 bases are TGTGCCAGCAGAGAACCGGGACAGGGAACACTCTACGAGCAGTACTTC.

The rearrangement joins TRBV19 to TRBJ2-3, with D hard to call. V lost 3 bases, J lost 1 base, and 14 bases lay in between. The germline V gene encodes CDR1 LNHDA and CDR2 SQIVND (reference sequence). CDR3 length: 16 amino acids. As DNA, the CDR3 is TGTGCCAGTAGTATTTCGCCGAGTCAAGGCACAGATACGCAGTATTTT. Protein: CASSISPSQGTDTQYF.

This clone appeared a single time. V and J are TRBV18 and TRBJ2-5; TRBD1 matches at 7 bases. V shed 3 bases, J shed 3 bases, and the junction held 13 bases outside the gene matches. In germline, CDR1 is KGHSH, CDR2 LQKENI. The CDR3 covers 17 residues. Here the CDR3 reads CASSPSYPGTVKETQYF. CDR3 DNA: TGTGCCAGCTCACCTTCCTATCCCGGGACAGTAAAAGAGACCCAGTACTTC. Full variable domain (missing parts from reference TRBV18 and TRBJ2-5): NAGVMQNPRHLVRRRGQEARLRCSPMKGHSHVYWYRQLPEEGLKFMVYLQKENIIDESGMPKERFSAEFPKEGPSILRIQQVVRGDSAAYFCASSPSYPGTVKETQYFGPGTRLLVL.

The chain links TRBV6-1 to TRBJ2-7; D ambiguous. This CDR3 is 13 amino acids long. Per germline, CDR1 MNHNS and CDR2 SASEGT. Between the trimmed V and J ends, which lost 2 bases and 4 bases, there was a span of 9 bases. The CDR3: CASSEWSGYEQYV. In DNA, the CDR3 is TGTGCCAGCAGTGAATGGTCCGGGTACGAGCAGTACGTC.

The chain uses TRBV5-5 and TRBJ1-1; 7 positions match TRBD1. The germline V gene encodes CDR1 SGHKS and CDR2 YYEKEE (reference sequence). V lost 4 bases and J lost 0; bases outside the gene matches: 9. CDR3 length: 16 residues. CDR3 DNA sequence: TGTGCCAGCAGCAGTGACAGGGCCAGGATGAACACTGAAGCTTTCTTT. Its protein product is CASSSDRARMNTEAFF. Complete variable domain (other parts from reference TRBV5-5 and TRBJ1-1): DAGVTQSPTHLIKTRGQQVTLRCSPISGHKSVSWYQQVLGQGPQFIFQYYEKEERGRGNFPDRFSARQFPNYSSELNVNALLLGDSALYLCASSSDRARMNTEAFFGQGTRLTVV.

The rearrangement links TRBV5-1 to TRBJ2-7; 7 positions agree with TRBD1. V lost 0 bases, J lost 6 bases, and 9 bases stayed unmatched. The CDR3 extends over 15 amino acids. Germline CDR1 reads SGHRS; CDR2 reads YFSETQ. CDR3 sequence reads: CASSLGTGVGREQYF. CDR3 bases: TGCGCCAGCAGCTTGGGAACAGGGGTGGGACGCGAGCAGTACTTC.

This clone was detected ten times or more. J is TRBJ1-1 and V is TRBV11-2, with a tentative D call TRBD1 (5 bases). V lost 5 bases and J lost 5, with 18 bases in between. This CDR3 spans 15 amino acids. Germline assignment: CDR1 SGHAT and CDR2 FQNNGV. The CDR3 nucleotides are TGTGCCAGCAGCCCCACCAGGGAAGGTCTTACTGAAGCTTTCTTT. Translation: CASSPTREGLTEAFF.

This chain uses TRBV18 with TRBJ1-1; D is uncertain. Trimming removed 7 bases from V and 6 bases from J, with 9 bases in between. The CDR3 is 11 amino acids. Germline CDR1 KGHSH, CDR2 LQKENI. The CDR3 loop is CASFLGPEAFF. Written as DNA, the CDR3 is TGTGCCAGCTTCCTAGGCCCTGAAGCTTTCTTT.

This sequence joins TRBV10-3 and TRBJ1-1, with D hard to call. Trimming left V 0 bases short and J 4 bases short, with 6 bases between. CDR1 and CDR2 (germline): ENHRY, SYGVKD. This CDR3 has 13 amino acids. The CDR3 DNA reads as TGTGCCATCAGTGAGTCTATTCGCACTGAAGCTTTCTTT. Encoded protein: CAISESIRTEAFF.

This clone occurred once. This chain connects TRBV30 to TRBJ2-1, with D perhaps matching TRBD2 (5 bases). Between the trimmed V and J ends, which lost 4 bases and 9 bases, there was a span of 19 bases. The CDR3 loop spans 14 amino acids. The germline V gene encodes CDR1 GTSNPN and CDR2 SVGIG (reference sequence). CDR3 sequence reads: CAWNSGSPGSEQFF. Written as DNA, the CDR3 is TGTGCCTGGAATTCGGGGTCACCGGGTAGTGAGCAGTTCTTC.

The chain is built from TRBV27 and TRBJ2-7; D remains unclear. CDR3 length: 15 amino acids. The germline gives CDR1 MNHEY, CDR2 SMNVEV (reference sequence). V was trimmed by 1 base and J by 0 bases, leaving 10 bases between them. The CDR3 DNA sequence: TGTGCCAGCAGTTTATATCTCTCCGGCTCCTACGAGCAGTACTTC. Translated, it gives CASSLYLSGSYEQYF.

This sequence joins TRBV2 and TRBJ2-7, with D possibly matching TRBD1 (5 bases). The V gene's germline CDR1 is SNHLY and CDR2 FYNNEI. Between the trimmed V and J ends, which lost 0 bases and 3 bases, there was a span of 9 bases. The CDR3 extends over 14 amino acids. The CDR3 DNA follows: TGTGCCAGCAGTGAAGCGACAGCCCGCTACGAGCAGTACTTC. Amino acid sequence: CASSEATARYEQYF.

The rearrangement links TRBV27 to TRBJ2-2; 9 positions match TRBD1. The CDR3 has 15 residues. CDR1 and CDR2 (germline): MNHEY, SMNVEV (reference sequence). V was clipped by 2 bases and J by 6 bases; unmatched bases: 4. The DNA for the CDR3 is TGTGCCAGCAGTTTAAGACAGGGGGGGTCCGGGGAGCTGTTTTTT. Protein: CASSLRQGGSGELFF.

V gene TRBV9 combines with J gene TRBJ1-2; TRBD1 agrees at 8 bases. Trimming took 4 bases from V and 2 from J; bases not matched to a gene: 7. Germline assignment: CDR1 SGDLS and CDR2 YYNGEE. The CDR3 totals 15 residues. This chain's CDR3 is CASSPQGAGNYGYTF. In DNA, the CDR3 is TGTGCCAGCAGCCCTCAGGGGGCCGGAAACTATGGCTACACCTTC.

The rearrangement uses TRBV9 and TRBJ1-2; 8 bases fit TRBD1. CDR3 length: 15 amino acids. Germline-derived CDR1 and CDR2 are SGDLS and YYNGEE. Trimming removed 3 bases from V and 2 bases from J; junction bases left unmatched: 6. The CDR3 DNA is TGTGCCAGCAGCGCGCAGGGGGCCTTGAACTATGGCTACACCTTC. The encoded protein is CASSAQGALNYGYTF.

The chain recombines TRBV11-3 with TRBJ2-3; 12 bases are a match to TRBD2. The CDR3 is made up of 15 amino acids. J was trimmed by 2 bases and V by 5 bases; bases with no gene match: 2. The germline V gene encodes CDR1 SGHNT and CDR2 YENEEA. The CDR3 loop reads CASSPSGGVTDTQYF. Written as DNA, the CDR3 is TGTGCCAGCAGCCCTAGCGGGGGGGTCACAGATACGCAGTATTTT.

This clone has just one count. The genes are TRBV5-1 and TRBJ1-2; 7 nucleotides agree with TRBD1. In germline, CDR1 is SGHRS, CDR2 YFSETQ. V lost 4 bases to trimming and J lost 12 bases; unmatched junction nucleotides: 12. The CDR3 length is 13 residues. CDR3 DNA sequence: TGCGCCAGCAGCCCAGCCCCGACAGGGAAGGACACCTTC. The encoded protein is CASSPAPTGKDTF.